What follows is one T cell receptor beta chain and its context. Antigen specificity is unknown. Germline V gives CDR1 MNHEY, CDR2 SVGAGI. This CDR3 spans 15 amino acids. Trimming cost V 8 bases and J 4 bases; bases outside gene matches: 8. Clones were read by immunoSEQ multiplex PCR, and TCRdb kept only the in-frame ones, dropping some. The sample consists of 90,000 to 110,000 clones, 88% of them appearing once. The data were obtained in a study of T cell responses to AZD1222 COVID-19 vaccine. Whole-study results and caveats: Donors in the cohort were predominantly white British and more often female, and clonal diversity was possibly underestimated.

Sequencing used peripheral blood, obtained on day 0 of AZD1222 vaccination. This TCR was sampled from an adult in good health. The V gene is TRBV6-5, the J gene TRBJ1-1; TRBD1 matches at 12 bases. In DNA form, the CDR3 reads TGTGCCAGCGGAGGGACAGGGGGCTCAGTCACTGAAGCTTTCTTT. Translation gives CASGGTGGSVTEAFF.